Listed here are 25 T cell receptor beta chains from one sample, sequenced in a study of regulatory T cells in long-lasting Graves disease. Time point specified: newly diagnosed GD, antithyroid drugs for less than 3 months. With RNA extracted from PBMCs as input, the TCR library was made. iRepertoire HTBI primers and Arm-PCR of CDR3 regions built TCR beta libraries. TCRdb redid the calling of the multiplex PCR reads with MiXCR, one entry per CDR3 protein. The sample lists fewer than 500,000 distinct CDR3 sequences, 15% to 20% occurring once. These data are also associated with another study on T cells in Graves' hyperthyroidism and ophthalmopathy.

The material was peripheral blood mononuclear cells (PBMCs), obtained at new diagnosis, from a patient treated with antithyroid drugs. All receptors derive from a man in his forties or fifties with Graves disease.

In its sample, this clonotype was seen a few times. V is TRBV29-1 and J is TRBJ2-1; D not certain. V was trimmed by 3 bases and J by 4 bases, leaving 7 bases between them. CDR1 SQVTM and CDR2 ANQGSEA come from the germline V gene. The CDR3 has 12 amino acids. CDR3: CSVEWDYNEQFF. The CDR3, as DNA: TGCAGCGTTGAGTGGGATTACAATGAGCAGTTCTTC.

This clonotype was detected many times. This rearrangement joins TRBV7-8 to TRBJ2-7, with 7 bases fitting TRBD1. CDR3 length: 15 residues. CDR1 SGHVS and CDR2 FQNEAQ come from the germline V gene. V dropped 1 base and J dropped 6; count of bases not matched to a gene: 9. The CDR3 reads CASSLVTGVVSEQYF. The CDR3 nucleotides read TGTGCCAGCAGCTTAGTAACAGGGGTAGTAAGCGAGCAGTACTTC. The whole variable domain, remainder taken from reference TRBV7-8 and TRBJ2-7, is GAGVSQSPRYKVAKRGQDVALRCDPISGHVSLFWYQQALGQGPEFLTYFQNEAQLDKSGLPSDRFFAERPEGSVSTLKIQRTQQEDSAVYLCASSLVTGVVSEQYFGPGTRLTVT.

The chain joins TRBV6-1 to TRBJ1-5; 7 nucleotides agree with TRBD1. This CDR3 is 13 amino acids long. V was pared by 6 bases and J by 5 bases, with 4 bases of the junction left unmatched. Germline V lookup: CDR1 MNHNS, CDR2 SASEGT. The CDR3 nucleotides are TGTGCCAGCAGGAACAGGGGTTATCAGCCCCAGCATTTT. This encodes CASRNRGYQPQHF.

This clonotype was detected a few times. The chain combines TRBV12-3 or TRBV12-4 with TRBJ2-5; D may be TRBD1 (5 bases). The CDR3 length is 21 residues. V was pared by 1 base and J by 2 bases, with 29 bases between. CDR3 protein: CASSLEWTSRAGFRSQETQYF. The CDR3 nucleotides are TGTGCCAGCAGTTTAGAATGGACGAGTAGGGCAGGGTTTCGGTCGCAAGAGACCCAGTACTTC.

This clonotype was counted between two and nine times. The chain combines TRBV3-1 with TRBJ1-4, with 10 bases matching TRBD1. V was pared by 2 bases and J by 5 bases, with 2 bases of the junction left unmatched. Looked up from germline, CDR1 is LGHDT and CDR2 is YNNKEL (reference sequence). The CDR3 length is 15 residues. In DNA form, the CDR3 reads TGTGCCAGCAGCCAATTGACAGGGGGCAATGAAAAACTGTTTTTT. It specifies CASSQLTGGNEKLFF.

This clonotype was seen repeatedly, ten times or more. Written as DNA, the CDR3 is TGTGCCAGCAGCTTATGGGGAAGGACTACCAAAAACATTCAGTACTTC. Protein product: CASSLWGRTTKNIQYF. The rearrangement joins TRBV7-9 to TRBJ2-4, with a weak D call TRBD2 (6 bases). This CDR3 has 16 amino acids. Germline values: CDR1 SEHNR, CDR2 FQNEAQ (reference sequence). V dropped 2 bases and J dropped 2 bases, with 13 bases sitting between them.

This clonotype was counted ten times or more. The CDR3 here is CASSLAVLYNEQFF. The CDR3 nucleotides are TGTGCCAGCAGCTTAGCGGTCCTGTACAATGAGCAGTTCTTC. The J gene is TRBJ2-1, the V gene TRBV11-2; D not resolved. Germline assignment: CDR1 SGHAT and CDR2 FQNNGV. The CDR3 consists of 14 residues. V lost 1 base, J lost 4 bases, and 8 bases lay in between.

The V gene is TRBV4-1, the J gene TRBJ2-5; D not certain. The CDR3 spans 15 residues. Trimming removed 1 base from V and 4 bases from J, with 13 bases in between. Germline V gene data show CDR1 as MGHRA and CDR2 as YSYEKL. The CDR3 here is CASSQGETASETQYF. The CDR3 DNA sequence: TGCGCCAGCAGCCAAGGAGAGACGGCTTCAGAGACCCAGTACTTC.

This clonotype was observed at least ten times. The chain uses TRBV28 and TRBJ1-6, with 10 positions matching TRBD1. The CDR3 is 15 amino acids. Germline CDR1 reads MDHEN; CDR2 reads SYDVKM. V shed 5 bases, J shed 6 bases, and the junction held 4 bases outside the gene matches. The CDR3 sequence is CASSRRDRGNSPLHF. The CDR3 region has the DNA TGTGCCAGCAGTCGGCGGGACAGGGGTAATTCACCCCTCCACTTT.

This clonotype was picked up a small number of times. The chain carries TRBV29-1 and TRBJ2-7; D call uncertain. The V end was cut by 4 bases, the J end by 2 bases, with 9 bases between. The germline V gene encodes CDR1 SQVTM and CDR2 ANQGSEA. This CDR3 has 12 amino acids. For the CDR3, the DNA is TGCAGCGTTGTAGACTCCGCCTACGAGCAGTACTTC. It specifies CSVVDSAYEQYF.

This clonotype was seen repeatedly, ten times or more. CDR3 sequence (DNA): TGTGCCAGCTCACCGCTCCCCGGTTTCGATGAGCAGTTCTTC. It yields the protein CASSPLPGFDEQFF. The chain is built from TRBV18 and TRBJ2-1; D unresolved. The CDR3 has 14 amino acids. Trimming stripped 3 bases from V and 8 bases from J, with 14 bases between. Germline values: CDR1 KGHSH, CDR2 LQKENI.

Ten or more counts support this clonotype. V and J are TRBV4-1 and TRBJ2-1; TRBD1 matches 7 bases. This CDR3 spans 16 amino acids. Germline-derived CDR1 and CDR2 are MGHRA and YSYEKL. Germline trimming cut 1 base from V and 2 bases from J; bases unmatched to any gene: 5. CDR3 loop: CASSQVRGTAYNEQFF. In DNA, the CDR3 is TGCGCCAGCAGCCAAGTTAGGGGGACAGCCTACAATGAGCAGTTCTTC.

The chain links TRBV28 to TRBJ1-2; tentatively, D is TRBD1 (6 bases). Germline assignment: CDR1 MDHEN and CDR2 SYDVKM. V dropped 4 bases and J dropped 13 bases, with 22 bases sitting between them. The length of the CDR3 is 14 residues. Here the CDR3 reads CASSYPTGGSAPTF. The CDR3 DNA is TGTGCCAGCAGTTACCCAACCGGGGGCAGTGCCCCCACCTTC.

This clonotype was picked up a small number of times. This CDR3 reads CASSFRGGAHEAFF. The CDR3 DNA reads as TGTGCCAGCAGTTTTCGAGGGGGGGCGCATGAAGCTTTCTTT. V usage is TRBV27 and J usage is TRBJ1-1; a weak D match, TRBD1 (6 bases). Germline V gene data show CDR1 as MNHEY and CDR2 as SMNVEV (reference sequence). Trimming stripped 3 bases from V and 7 bases from J, with 15 bases between. The CDR3 covers 14 residues.

This clonotype has only a few counts. The chain couples TRBV28 to TRBJ2-7; D uncertain. The V gene's germline CDR1 is MDHEN and CDR2 SYDVKM. The ends were cut back, 2 bases at V and 1 base at J, with 12 bases in the middle. The CDR3 consists of 15 residues. In nucleotides, the CDR3 is TGTGCCAGCAGTTTACGGCTTCTACGGTCCTACGAGCAGTACTTC. As protein: CASSLRLLRSYEQYF.

This clonotype has a count of ten or more. One end of the junction is discordant with germline, which a read error may explain. The chain employs TRBV6-1 and TRBJ2-3; D is unclear. CDR3 length equals 12 residues. CDR1 and CDR2 from the germline V gene are MNHNS and SASEGT. The CDR3 sequence is CASSESNEWRYF. Written as DNA, the CDR3 is TGTGCCAGCAGTGAAAGTAACGAATGGCGGTACTTC.

This clonotype was detected ten times or more. The V gene is TRBV7-9, the J gene TRBJ2-6; 10 nucleotides align to TRBD2. Germline assignment: CDR1 SEHNR and CDR2 FQNEAQ (reference sequence). Losses at the gene ends were 4 bases for V and 0 bases for J; bases not matched to a gene: 12. This CDR3 comprises 20 residues. CDR3 amino acids: CASSSLLGTSAFSGANVLTF. In nucleotides, the CDR3 is TGTGCCAGCAGCTCCTTATTGGGGACTAGCGCGTTCTCTGGGGCCAACGTCCTGACTTTC. Full variable domain (remainder filled in from reference TRBV7-9 and TRBJ2-6): DTGVSQNPRHKITKRGQNVTFRCDPISEHNRLYWYRQTLGQGPEFLTYFQNEAQLEKSRLLSDRFSAERPKGSFSTLEIQRTEQGDSAMYLCASSSLLGTSAFSGANVLTFGAGSRLTVL.

This clonotype was seen repeatedly, ten times or more. This sequence joins TRBV30 and TRBJ2-5; 9 nucleotides match TRBD1. This CDR3 has 17 amino acids. CDR1 is GTSNPN, CDR2 SVGIG, per germline (reference sequence). Trimming cost V 0 bases and J 2 bases; bases outside gene matches: 10. CDR3 sequence: CAWSVPPGTGTQETQYF. The CDR3 region has the DNA TGTGCCTGGAGTGTACCCCCCGGGACAGGGACACAAGAGACCCAGTACTTC.

This clonotype was seen at least ten times. This chain links TRBV7-2 with TRBJ2-4; the D is unclear. The J call may be faulty, since TRBJ2-5 better matches the DNA end. Germline assignment: CDR1 SGHTA and CDR2 FQGNSA. The CDR3 loop spans 14 amino acids. CDR3 DNA: TGTGCCAGCAGCACCTCTCAGAATTTAGAGACCCAGTACTTC. Amino acid sequence: CASSTSQNLETQYF.

Ten or more counts support this clonotype. The J gene is TRBJ2-3, the V gene TRBV28, with 9 bases that match TRBD2. The CDR3 has 17 residues. Germline CDR1 MDHEN, CDR2 SYDVKM. Trimming cost V 2 bases and J 0 bases; bases outside gene matches: 6. Here the CDR3 reads CASSLPLAGKSTDTQYF. In DNA, the CDR3 is TGTGCCAGCAGTTTACCCCTAGCGGGGAAGAGCACAGATACGCAGTATTTT.

This clonotype was seen a few times. The gene calls are TRBV29-1 and TRBJ1-6; a possible D gene is TRBD1 (6 bases). The V end lost 4 bases, the J end lost 8 bases, and 12 bases lay between the germline ends. The CDR3 has 13 residues. Germline CDR1 SQVTM, CDR2 ANQGSEA. Written as DNA, the CDR3 is TGCAGCGTTGCCCCCAGGGGAGATTCACCCCTCCACTTT. It is translated as CSVAPRGDSPLHF. The whole variable domain, remainder taken from reference TRBV29-1 and TRBJ1-6, is SAVISQKPSRDICQRGTSLTIQCQVDSQVTMMFWYRQQPGQSLTLIATANQGSEATYESGFVIDKFPISRPNLTFSTLTVSNMSPEDSSIYLCSVAPRGDSPLHFGNGTRLTVT.

This clonotype was recorded many times. The V and J genes are TRBV24-1 and TRBJ2-3, with D unresolved. Trimming cost V 5 bases and J 0 bases, with 8 bases left between them. The CDR3 is 14 residues long. Germline V gene sequence: CDR1 KGHDR, CDR2 SFDVKD. CDR3 DNA: TGTGCCACCAGTGCTAGTGCTAGCACAGATACGCAGTATTTT. This gives the protein CATSASASTDTQYF.

The V and J genes are TRBV15 and TRBJ1-5; no clear D gene. This CDR3 is built from 13 residues. Germline V CDR1 and CDR2: LNHNV, YYDKDF (reference sequence). Trimming pared 1 base from V and 6 bases from J, leaving 7 bases between. CDR3 protein: CATSRGEFQPQHF. The CDR3 DNA reads TGTGCCACCAGCAGAGGAGAGTTTCAGCCCCAGCATTTT. Using reference TRBV15 and TRBJ1-5 for the parts outside the CDR3, the full variable domain is DAMVIQNPRYQVTQFGKPVTLSCSQTLNHNVMYWYQQKSSQAPKLLFHYYDKDFNNEADTPDNFQSRRPNTSFCFLDIRSPGLGDTAMYLCATSRGEFQPQHFGDGTRLSIL.

This rearrangement joins TRBV20-1 to TRBJ2-1; 7 nucleotides match TRBD2. The germline gives CDR1 DFQATT, CDR2 SNEGSKA (reference sequence). V trimming: 3 bases; J trimming: 3 bases; junction bases outside the gene matches: 23. There are 20 residues in the CDR3. DNA for the CDR3: TGCAGTGCTAGCGGACCTTTGGGGGGGGGGAGGAAGAAGTTCTACAATGAGCAGTTCTTC. This encodes CSASGPLGGGRKKFYNEQFF.

V and J are TRBV5-4 and TRBJ1-2; possible D gene TRBD1, 6 bases. Trimming took off 3 bases at V and 6 bases at J, with 6 bases between the two ends. Germline V CDR1 and CDR2: SGHNT, YYREEE (reference sequence). The CDR3 contains 11 residues. This chain's CDR3 is CASSWDNGYTF. The CDR3, as DNA: TGTGCCAGCAGCTGGGACAATGGCTACACCTTC.